This T cell receptor beta chain came from a study of blood T cell repertoires in COVID-19. TCRdb's table, derived via immunoSEQ multiplex PCR, lists solely in-frame clones and lacks some. The sample includes some 46,000 clones, 87% of them seen just once. Germline lookup yields CDR1 LNHDA and CDR2 SQIVND (reference sequence). This CDR3 comprises 15 residues. V lost 3 bases, J lost 2 bases, and 14 bases lay in between. This TCR was recovered from a human donor in a cohort sampled during active COVID-19. The rearrangement links TRBV19 to TRBJ2-7, with D possibly matching TRBD2 (5 bases). What was sequenced was peripheral blood. The CDR3 nucleotides are TGTGCCAGTAGTATTTCGGGGATAGAAACCTACGAGCAGTACTTC. It specifies CASSISGIETYEQYF.